Each of the 2 T cell receptor beta chains below was sequenced from the same sample in a study of blood T cells in healthy people across ages. Using a J-beta primer mix together with a sample-barcoded 5' primer, a second PCR was run for roughly 7 to 11 cycles. TCRdb ran MiXCR on the 5' RACE reads and lists one entry per CDR3 protein. The profile covers about 640,000 distinct CDR3 sequences, with 45% to 65% appearing a single time and roughly 34% taken by the ten largest. The sample comprised blood. The receptors here all came from a man aged 60-69 years in good health.

V gene TRBV5-1 combines with J gene TRBJ2-2; 9 bases match TRBD2. The CDR3 extends over 19 amino acids. V shed 0 bases, J shed 4 bases, and the junction held 13 bases outside the gene matches. CDR1 SGHRS and CDR2 YFSETQ come from the germline V gene. CDR3 amino acids: CASSLEGLIAGVVTGELFF. CDR3 nucleotide sequence: TGCGCCAGCAGCTTGGAGGGACTTATAGCGGGGGTCGTCACCGGGGAGCTGTTTTTT.

The CDR3 loop reads CASSLGAMNTEAFF. CDR3 in DNA: TGTGCCAGCAGCCTAGGTGCTATGAACACTGAAGCTTTCTTT. The rearrangement links TRBV7-6 to TRBJ1-1; D remains ambiguous. Germline CDR1 SGHVS, CDR2 FNYEAQ. The ends were cut back, 5 bases at V and 0 bases at J, with 10 bases in the middle. This CDR3 region has 14 residues.